One and the same sample provided the 9 T cell receptor beta chains below, sequenced in a study of T cell responses to AZD1222 COVID-19 vaccine. The assay was immunoSEQ multiplex PCR, and TCRdb's table has in-frame clones only and misses some. The sample has around 100,000 clones, around 91% seen once. This sample comprised peripheral blood, obtained on day 0 of AZD1222 vaccination. The receptors shown here come from an adult in good health.

This clone was counted a single time. The chain employs TRBV3-1 (or the pseudogene TRBV3-2) and TRBJ2-7, with D possibly matching TRBD1 (6 bases). V was shortened by 1 base and J by 0 bases, with 10 bases between the two germline ends. Germline CDR1 is LGHDT and CDR2 is YNNKEL (reference sequence). The CDR3 consists of 15 residues. In nucleotides, the CDR3 is TGTGCCAGCAGCCAAGGTGCCAGGGGCTCCTACGAGCAGTACTTC. Translated: CASSQGARGSYEQYF.

The V call is TRBV5-5, the J call TRBJ2-5; no definite D call. CDR1 SGHKS and CDR2 YYEKEE come from the germline V gene (reference sequence). V was cut by 4 bases and J by 1 base, with 14 bases left in between. CDR3 length: 15 residues. CDR3 in DNA: TGTGCCAGCAGCGAAACACAAACCCCCCAAGAGACCCAGTACTTC. Protein product: CASSETQTPQETQYF.

As regards this clone: The final CDR3 position lacks the conserved phenylalanine or tryptophan, pointing to a likely read error. The genes are TRBV30 and TRBJ1-6; tentatively, D is TRBD1 (6 bases). The CDR3 length is 17 residues. Trimming stripped 3 bases from V and 5 bases from J, with 20 bases between. CDR1 is GTSNPN, CDR2 SVGIG, per germline (reference sequence). CDR3 DNA sequence: TGTGCCTGGAGAGTAGGGGGGGAAATCAGGAATAATTCACCCCTCCACCTT. It codes for CAWRVGGEIRNNSPLHL.

CDR3 sequence: CASSLDRKGPSEKLFF. The CDR3, as DNA: TGTGCCAGCAGCTTAGATCGTAAGGGACCGAGTGAAAAACTGTTTTTT. The genes are TRBV11-2 and TRBJ1-4; D possibly corresponds to TRBD1 (5 bases). The CDR3 totals 16 residues. The germline V and J ends were trimmed by 0 bases and 7 bases, with 15 bases remaining between them. Germline V lookup: CDR1 SGHAT, CDR2 FQNNGV.

This clone came up a few times. This chain connects TRBV3-1 (or the pseudogene TRBV3-2) to TRBJ2-3, with D possibly matching TRBD2 (7 bases). V was trimmed by 4 bases and J by 4 bases, leaving 21 bases between them. CDR3 length equals 17 residues. CDR1 is LGHDT and CDR2 is YNNKEL in the germline V gene (reference sequence). In DNA, the CDR3 is TGTGCCAGCAGCCGCAGACTAGTGGGGGGGCAGGCAGATACGCAGTATTTT. Its translation is CASSRRLVGGQADTQYF.

The J gene is TRBJ1-5, the V gene TRBV3-1 (or the pseudogene TRBV3-2); possible D gene TRBD1, 5 bases. Germline CDR1 reads LGHDT; CDR2 reads YNNKEL (reference sequence). V gave up 1 base and J gave up 3 bases, with 13 bases separating them. The CDR3 loop spans 16 amino acids. As DNA, the CDR3 is TGTGCCAGCAGCCAAGGGGTAGGGGTCGTCAATCAGCCCCAGCATTTT. This encodes CASSQGVGVVNQPQHF.

V is TRBV30 and J is TRBJ2-1; 9 bases map to TRBD1. Unmatched junction bases numbered 5, after V lost 2 bases and J lost 3 bases. This CDR3 region has 15 residues. Germline V gene sequence: CDR1 GTSNPN, CDR2 SVGIG (reference sequence). Written as DNA, the CDR3 is TGTGCCTGGAGTCTGGACAGGGGTGTCTACAATGAGCAGTTCTTC. It is translated as CAWSLDRGVYNEQFF.

This chain links TRBV6-1 with TRBJ2-7; the D is unclear. V lost 1 base and J 12 bases, leaving 13 bases between the germline ends. This CDR3 is built from 12 residues. In germline, CDR1 is MNHNS, CDR2 SASEGT. CDR3 nucleotide sequence: TGTGCCAGCAGTGAAGACAGATCTGTTCCGTACTTC. Protein product: CASSEDRSVPYF.

This clone appeared a single time. V is TRBV7-7 and J is TRBJ2-7; weak D call: TRBD2 (5 bases). The CDR3 loop spans 13 amino acids. Germline V gene lookup returns CDR1 SSHAT and CDR2 FNYEAQ (reference sequence). Trimming stripped 4 bases from V and 5 bases from J, with 12 bases between. The CDR3 region is CASSSGLGNEQYF. The CDR3, as DNA: TGTGCCAGCAGCTCTGGACTTGGTAACGAGCAGTACTTC.